One sample yielded the 12 T cell receptor beta chains listed below, sequenced in a study of cytomegalovirus exposure and HLA in healthy donors. Vbeta (60) and Jbeta (13) primers were used in the PCR. Using immunoSEQ multiplex PCR, the repertoire was profiled, and TCRdb retains in-frame clones only, with some absent. The sample holds 100,000 to 150,000 clones; 70% to 85% are singletons and the top ten take approximately 3%. Sequencing was performed on PBMCs. The receptors were gathered from a boy aged 2 to 9 in good health and CMV-seronegative.

The genes are TRBV7-8 and TRBJ2-7; 8 nucleotides align to TRBD2. CDR3 length: 14 amino acids. Germline V gene lookup returns CDR1 SGHVS and CDR2 FQNEAQ. CDR3 loop: CASSLGRAGASLSV. The CDR3 DNA reads as TGTGCCAGCAGCTTAGGACGAGCGGGAGCCTCACTAAGCGTC.

The chain joins TRBV6-5 to TRBJ1-2; tentatively, D is TRBD1 (6 bases). CDR3 length: 13 residues. Trimming took 5 bases from V and 8 from J, leaving 15 bases between them. Germline CDR1 and CDR2: MNHEY and SVGAGI. CDR3 DNA: TGTGCCAGCAGTGAGCGACAGGCGTCCGGCTACACCTTC. It specifies CASSERQASGYTF.

V gene TRBV19 combines with J gene TRBJ1-2; D uncertain. Germline V gene lookup returns CDR1 LNHDA and CDR2 SQIVND (reference sequence). V was trimmed by 11 bases and J by 11 bases, leaving 27 bases between them. The CDR3 runs to 14 residues. CDR3 in amino acids: CASLEGGRHSRYTF. In nucleotides, the CDR3 is TGTGCCTCGCTCGAGGGAGGTCGACATTCGAGGTACACCTTC.

This clone has a count of ten or more. It differs at one base from a far larger clone, so likely a read error. The chain combines TRBV13 with TRBJ1-5, with D perhaps TRBD1 (5 bases). Trimming took off 1 base at V and 2 bases at J, with 15 bases between the two ends. In germline, CDR1 is PRHDT, CDR2 FYEKMQ (reference sequence). This CDR3 comprises 17 residues. This CDR3 reads CASSLEGGAHGNQPQHF. CDR3 DNA sequence: TGTGCCAGCAGCTTAGAGGGAGGGGCACATGGCAATCAGCCCCAGCATTTT.

The chain combines TRBV29-1 with TRBJ1-2, with TRBD1 as a possible D gene (5 bases). The germline CDR1 and CDR2 sequences are SQVTM and ANQGSEA. This CDR3 contains 12 residues. Trimming pared 3 bases from V and 1 base from J, leaving 6 bases between. CDR3 DNA: TGCAGCGTTGACCAGGGTAACTATGGCTACACCTTC. It yields the protein CSVDQGNYGYTF. The variable domain in full, with the rest retrieved from reference TRBV29-1 and TRBJ1-2, is SAVISQKPSRDICQRGTSLTIQCQVDSQVTMMFWYRQQPGQSLTLIATANQGSEATYESGFVIDKFPISRPNLTFSTLTVSNMSPEDSSIYLCSVDQGNYGYTFGSGTRLTVV.

This clone has a single count. The chain is built from TRBV5-4 and TRBJ2-5; 10 bases line up with TRBD1. Trimming cost V 4 bases and J 4 bases; bases outside gene matches: 13. This CDR3 has 17 residues. The germline CDR1 and CDR2 sequences are SGHNT and YYREEE (reference sequence). CDR3 DNA: TGTGCCAGCAGCCTAGACAGGGGGCCCATCTTGAGAGAGACCCAGTACTTC. This codes for CASSLDRGPILRETQYF.

V and J are TRBV2 and TRBJ2-7; a possible D gene is TRBD2 (6 bases). CDR3 length: 10 residues. The germline V gene has CDR1 SNHLY and CDR2 FYNNEI. The V end lost 4 bases, the J end lost 11 bases, and 9 bases lay between the germline ends. The CDR3, as DNA: TGTGCCAGCAGTGGGGGGGTAGAGTACTTC. Translation: CASSGGVEYF. Complete variable domain (other parts from reference TRBV2 and TRBJ2-7): EPEVTQTPSHQVTQMGQEVILRCVPISNHLYFYWYRQILGQKVEFLVSFYNNEISEKSEIFDDQFSVERPDGSNFTLKIRSTKLEDSAMYFCASSGGVEYFGPGTRLTVT.

This clone was detected a few times. CDR3 bases: TGCGCCAGCAGCCAGTCCGAAGGAGCTGGGGCCAACGTCCTGACTTTC. It yields the protein CASSQSEGAGANVLTF. The chain uses TRBV4-1 and TRBJ2-6; D is unclear. Germline V gene data show CDR1 as MGHRA and CDR2 as YSYEKL. Deletions cut 3 bases from V and 2 bases from J, with 11 bases between. The CDR3 contains 16 residues.

The chain employs TRBV7-8 and TRBJ1-5, with 10 bases identical to TRBD1. The CDR3 consists of 16 residues. V lost 5 bases, J lost 5 bases, and 9 bases stayed unmatched. The germline gives CDR1 SGHVS, CDR2 FQNEAQ. The CDR3 DNA reads as TGTGCCAGCAGCCCCCACGCTGGGACAGGGGATCAGCCCCAGCATTTT. Protein product: CASSPHAGTGDQPQHF.

The chain links TRBV7-9 to TRBJ2-3; TRBD2 agrees at 9 bases. Germline V gene data show CDR1 as SEHNR and CDR2 as FQNEAQ (reference sequence). This CDR3 is 19 amino acids long. J was trimmed by 0 bases and V by 2 bases; bases with no gene match: 12. The CDR3 reads CASSLRGLAGVDSTDTQYF. CDR3 nucleotide sequence: TGTGCCAGCAGCTTAAGGGGACTAGCCGGAGTTGATAGCACAGATACGCAGTATTTT.

The chain uses TRBV9 and TRBJ1-2, with no clear D. CDR1 and CDR2 (germline): SGDLS, YYNGEE. Trimming shortened V by 3 bases and J by 8 bases, and 8 bases separated the two germline ends. There are 11 residues in the CDR3. CDR3 nucleotides: TGTGCCAGCAGCGCCATGGGCGGCTACACCTTC. Translation: CASSAMGGYTF.

J is TRBJ2-7 and V is TRBV11-1, with TRBD2 matching 9 bases. CDR3 length: 16 residues. After removal of 4 bases from V and 2 bases from J, the junction contained 9 bases not matched to a gene. Germline CDR1 SGHAT, CDR2 FQDESV (reference sequence). The CDR3 DNA sequence: TGTGCCAGCAGCTCTATTAGCGGGAGTCTCCCCTACGAGCAGTACGTC. Translation gives CASSSISGSLPYEQYV.